This T cell receptor beta chain was recovered during a study of blood T cell repertoires in COVID-19. Sequenced by immunoSEQ multiplex PCR; TCRdb stores in-frame clones only, minus some. This sample has roughly 68,000 clones, with 80% to 90% found just once. The CDR3 has 15 residues. Looked up from germline, CDR1 is MDHEN and CDR2 is SYDVKM. Trimming took off 4 bases at V and 3 bases at J, with 14 bases between the two ends. The sequenced sample was peripheral blood. The rearrangement joins TRBV28 to TRBJ2-3; possibly TRBD2 for D (6 bases). The sequence was collected from a man aged 45-65 years with active COVID-19. CDR3 residues: CASSSVAGSTDTQYF. CDR3 sequence (DNA): TGTGCCAGCAGTTCTGTCGCGGGAAGTACAGATACGCAGTATTTT.